This TCR beta chain was sequenced for a study of Graves' ophthalmopathy and Graves' hyperthyroidism. Study-wide results and limits: Ophthalmopathy was separated from stable hyperthyroidism by a 13-signature model with over 85% sensitivity and about 79% specificity. Blood contained most expanded thyroid clonotypes exceeding 0.001 frequency.

CDR3 size: 13 residues. The study amplified TCR beta CDR3 regions using RNA transcripts. HTBI primers primed a first-round RT-PCR, and a second-round multiplex PCR followed. TCRdb analysed the multiplex PCR reads with MiXCR anew, one entry per CDR3 protein. This table has around 1,000,000 distinct CDR3 sequences, 35% to 40% appearing once. This clonotype appeared a single time. The antigen is unknown. At one end, the junction sequence differs from germline, possibly due to a read error. V usage is TRBV12-3 or TRBV12-4 and J usage is TRBJ1-5; D might be TRBD1 (6 bases). This clonotype was obtained from an adult man with Graves' hyperthyroidism. The sequencing input was peripheral blood or thyroid tissue (not recorded which). The CDR3 DNA reads TGTGCCGGCAGTACAGGGTGGGGTCAGCCCCAGCATTTT. Protein: CAGSTGWGQPQHF.